This TCR beta chain was captured in a study of blood T cell repertoires in COVID-19. About the study: Researchers got acute and convalescent COVID-19 samples from the United States, Italy and Spain.

Some clones are missing from TCRdb's copy, which holds only in-frame ones; the method was immunoSEQ multiplex PCR. The table has about 160,000 clones, roughly four fifths seen once. Input material: peripheral blood. This TCR was recovered from a human donor with acute or convalescent COVID-19. The donor label of this sample is uncertain.

The DNA of the CDR3 is TGTGCCAGTAGTGGCAGGCGAAATCAGCCCCAGCATTTT. Translating gives CASSGRRNQPQHF. The chain recombines TRBV19 with TRBJ1-5; D remains unclear. Germline lookup yields CDR1 LNHDA and CDR2 SQIVND (reference sequence). V lost 5 bases, J lost 4 bases, and 9 bases lay in between. The CDR3 is made up of 13 amino acids.